This T cell receptor beta chain derives from a study of T cell clonality in common variable immunodeficiency (dated by TCRdb to the mid-2010s). The paper as a whole reports these results and caveats: Patient heterogeneity within the CVID cohort put limits on correlating repertoire features with clinical complications. Healthy controls shared more TCRbeta clones with each other than CVID subjects shared among themselves (p < 0.0001). Fewer deletions and N-nucleotide insertions were reportedly observed in CVID TCRbeta sequences, and highly modified clones with 13 or more V deletions were reportedly absent from CVID TCRbeta sequences. Increased TCRbeta clonality was found in CVID subjects compared with healthy controls (t-test p = 0.018), with the increase being most characteristic of about a third of subjects. The authors noted that sequencing repertoires of T cell subpopulations would be needed to clarify what caused the increased clonality in CVID. Even though DNA input was equal, the average per sample came to 80,000 to 100,000 unique sequences for controls compared with 25,000 to 40,000 for CVID samples.

Standard criteria, namely reduction of serum IgG, IgA and/or IgM below the normal range together with specific antibody deficiency, were applied for the diagnosis of CVID. There were 45 or so subjects in the CVID group (roughly 30 male and roughly 15 female), ranging in age from about 8 to 64 years, with a mean age of 40. Predominantly Caucasian heritage was noted among both the CVID patients and the healthy controls. At the time of study participation, every CVID subject had been on replacement immunoglobulin therapy for one year or longer. At the time of blood collection, no CVID subject was ill or was being treated with immunomodulatory or immunosuppressive medication. Heparinized peripheral whole blood samples of about 4.5 to 8.5 ml were collected from each donor. Genomic DNA from adults with common variable immune deficiency (CVID) and from healthy adult controls was used for sequencing of TCRbeta CDR3 repertoires. Diluted blood was density-centrifuged over Hypaque 1077 or Ficoll-Paque to isolate peripheral blood mononuclear cells. Unsorted mononuclear cells served as the source of genomic DNA, which was extracted either by Qiagen column purification or by a centrifugation-based method.

This clone is labeled medium-sized (0.01 to 0.1%). Which antigen it targets is not known. The read halts 3 residues ahead of the CDR3 end, with the missing end drawn from the germline J gene. CDR1 and CDR2 are drawn from the germline V gene: MDHEN, SYDVKM. The V end loses 7 bases and the J end loses 0 bases, and a stretch of 10 bases separates them. From the cysteine up to the phenylalanine, the CDR3 has a length of 14 residues. Of the CDR3's DNA, 33 bases were read; they are in frame from base 1. Equivalent amounts of genomic DNA from CVID and control samples were used as sequencing input. For every sample, a 60 bp segment covering the rearranged TCRbeta CDR3 region was amplified and then sequenced. TCRbeta amplification used the immunoSEQ assay, a bias-corrected multiplex PCR with high-throughput sequencing. From the authors' description of their analysis: Each unique nucleotide sequence was treated as a clone and annotated with V, D and J genes, copy number and frequency. Sequences were labeled productive if in frame, and non-productive if out of frame or containing stop codons. As previously described, Shannon's entropy was used to calculate clonality. Mean CDR3 Kyte-Doolittle hydropathy was derived from the predicted amino acid sequences of productive clones. The R hclust function was used to hierarchically cluster scaled V gene usage with Manhattan distance and complete linkage. Clone sharing by CDR3 amino acid sequence was assessed by resampling 12 repertoires per group over 100 rounds. The repertoires were screened for 60 to 85 published EBV-specific TCRbeta sequences and some 250 published CMV-specific TCRbeta sequences. A couple of CVID samples yielding fewer than 10,000 sequences were excluded from analysis, leaving approximately 42 CVID repertoires. TCRdb carries this immuneACCESS record with in-frame sequences only. Its versions omit some clonotypes, under half of them owing to an unresolved V gene in the studies checked, with the rest unexplained. The V and J calls and clone size were taken over from that table, and D and trimming were inferred from the DNA. This sample is represented by some 16,000 clones, with no singletons among them. The top ten clones comprise 12% to 15% of the sample.

Recombination joined TRBV28 with TRBJ1-5; the D gene is not confidently resolved. Sequencing was performed on peripheral blood mononuclear cells. The receptor comes from a human donor with common variable immunodeficiency. CDR3 bases read: TGTGCCAGCACCCCCCCGTATAGCAATCAGCCC. Its amino acids are CASTPPYSNQP. The CDR3 in full is CASTPPYSNQPQHF.